This TCR beta chain was recovered during a study of T cell responses to AZD1222 COVID-19 vaccine. Whole-study findings and limits: Sampling that yielded the repertoires occurred only after the peak T cell response.

In regard to this clone: Its antigen is unknown.

Produced via immunoSEQ multiplex PCR; TCRdb's table is partial and in-frame only. The sample lists 100,000 to 120,000 clones; about 86% were seen once. Looked up from germline, CDR1 is LNHDA and CDR2 is SQIVND (reference sequence). The germline V and J ends were trimmed by 1 base and 7 bases, with 17 bases remaining between them. The CDR3 contains 16 residues. The chain joins TRBV19 to TRBJ1-5; D unclear. This TCR derives from an adult in good health. This material consisted of peripheral blood, taken on day 0 of AZD1222 vaccination. The CDR3 DNA is TGTGCCAGTAGTATAGGCCCTCCGTCTAGGGCCCAGCCCCAGCATTTT. It yields the protein CASSIGPPSRAQPQHF.